One sample yielded the 10 T cell receptor beta chains listed below, sequenced in a study of OX40 agonist ivuxolimab in advanced cancers. TCRdb's copy holds only in-frame clones and misses some; the assay was immunoSEQ multiplex PCR. The sample lists tens of thousands of clones, 85% to 95% occurring once. The specimen was CD4+ or CD8+ T cells sorted from blood, collected in a trial of the OX40 agonist ivuxolimab. These receptors came from an adult with an advanced solid tumor such as melanoma, head and neck, liver or kidney cancer.

J is TRBJ1-1 and V is TRBV11-3; maybe TRBD1 (5 bases). The CDR3 totals 16 residues. CDR1 SGHNT and CDR2 YENEEA come from the germline V gene. V lost 5 bases and J 3 bases, leaving 19 bases between the germline ends. CDR3 DNA sequence: TGTGCCAGCAGCCCTAGTGGGACGGGAAGGGACACTGAAGCTTTCTTT. This codes for CASSPSGTGRDTEAFF.

The chain links TRBV7-2 to TRBJ2-1; 12 bases map to TRBD2. V lost 3 bases to trimming and J lost 9 bases; unmatched junction nucleotides: 3. This CDR3 has 14 residues. Germline V gene lookup returns CDR1 SGHTA and CDR2 FQGNSA. CDR3 amino acids: CASSFETSGSEQFF. The CDR3 nucleotides read TGTGCCAGCAGCTTTGAGACTAGCGGGAGTGAGCAGTTCTTC.

For this clone: An end of the junction does not agree with germline; a read error may underlie this. V gene TRBV4-2 combines with J gene TRBJ2-7; D gene ambiguous. This CDR3 has 13 residues. CDR1 LGHNA and CDR2 YNFKEQ come from the germline V gene. In DNA form, the CDR3 reads TGTGTCAGCAGCCGGGCCGTAGCCTACGAGCAGTACTTC. This codes for CVSSRAVAYEQYF.

The V and J genes are TRBV10-3 and TRBJ2-1; TRBD2 matches 15 bases. J gave up 1 base and V 11 bases, and 12 bases lay outside the gene matches. This CDR3 contains 18 residues. CDR1 is ENHRY and CDR2 is SYGVKD in the germline V gene. CDR3 amino acids: CASRTSGGADRSYNEQFF. The CDR3 bases are TGTGCCTCCCGGACTAGCGGGGGGGCCGATAGGTCCTACAATGAGCAGTTCTTC.

The gene calls are TRBV7-2 and TRBJ2-5; 7 bases map to TRBD1. The ends lost 1 base at V and 1 base at J; junction bases unmatched: 0. This CDR3 spans 14 amino acids. The germline CDR1 and CDR2 sequences are SGHTA and FQGNSA. CDR3 region: CASSLEGAQETQYF. DNA for the CDR3: TGTGCCAGCAGCTTAGAGGGGGCCCAAGAGACCCAGTACTTC. Supplemented by reference TRBV7-2 and TRBJ2-5, the full variable domain reads GAGVSQSPSNKVTEKGKDVELRCDPISGHTALYWYRQSLGQGLEFLIYFQGNSAPDKSGLPSDRFSAERTGGSVSTLTIQRTQQEDSAVYLCASSLEGAQETQYFGPGTRLLVL.

The chain employs TRBV6-6 and TRBJ1-4, with D hard to call. Germline V CDR1 and CDR2: MNHNY, SVGAGI (reference sequence). The CDR3 is 12 amino acids. Trimming took off 2 bases at V and 8 bases at J, with 6 bases between the two ends. The CDR3 DNA is TGTGCCAGCAGTTACGAGGCCGAAAAACTGTTTTTT. It translates to CASSYEAEKLFF.

This clone was observed a handful of times. V gene TRBV4-2 combines with J gene TRBJ1-5; 7 bases map to TRBD1. This CDR3 comprises 16 residues. Germline V gene lookup returns CDR1 LGHNA and CDR2 YNFKEQ. With V trimmed by 4 bases and J by 6 bases, 12 bases remained unmatched. The chain's CDR3 is CASSLSQQGIGQPQHF. In DNA, the CDR3 is TGTGCCAGCAGCCTATCACAACAGGGGATCGGTCAGCCCCAGCATTTT.

This clone was recorded once. V gene TRBV6-5 combines with J gene TRBJ2-2; D possibly corresponds to TRBD2 (7 bases). CDR3 size: 16 residues. Germline V CDR1 and CDR2: MNHEY, SVGAGI. Trimming shortened V by 2 bases and J by 7 bases, and 17 bases separated the two germline ends. The DNA for the CDR3 is TGTGCCAGCAGTTACGTTACGCGGGGGCTCGGCGGGGAGCTGTTTTTT. This translates into CASSYVTRGLGGELFF.

This clone was detected a few times. The chain recombines TRBV2 with TRBJ1-2; D might be TRBD1 (6 bases). Germline-derived CDR1 and CDR2 are SNHLY and FYNNEI. The CDR3 spans 13 residues. The ends were cut back, 3 bases at V and 7 bases at J, with 12 bases in the middle. CDR3 coding DNA: TGTGCCAGCAGTGACTCAGGGGCAGGTGGCTACACCTTC. As protein: CASSDSGAGGYTF.

J is TRBJ2-1 and V is TRBV11-3; no definite D call. The germline V gene encodes CDR1 SGHNT and CDR2 YENEEA. The CDR3 length is 14 residues. Trimming pared 5 bases from V and 1 base from J, leaving 9 bases between. CDR3 DNA sequence: TGTGCCAGCAGCCCCGGTGGGTCCTACAATGAGCAGTTCTTC. Translating it yields CASSPGGSYNEQFF.